Below are 20 T cell receptor beta chains sequenced from a single sample in a study of beta chain features in type 1 diabetes. The authors reverse transcribed all of the isolated RNA, so sequencing captured expressed TCRB transcripts. Assay used: immunoSEQ multiplex PCR; TCRdb lists only in-frame clones, some missing. The table includes about 290,000 clones, approximately 8.1% detected once. Sequences were obtained from central memory CD4+ T cells from blood. The receptors derive from a woman younger than 30 in good health.

This clone was counted a few times. J is TRBJ2-6 and V is TRBV19, with no clear D. The V gene's germline CDR1 is LNHDA and CDR2 SQIVND (reference sequence). V was pared by 7 bases and J by 0 bases, with 10 bases between. The CDR3 covers 15 residues. CDR3 nucleotide sequence: TGTGCCAGTACCCTGGCCCACTCTGGGGCCAACGTCCTGACTTTC. It codes for CASTLAHSGANVLTF.

The rearrangement uses TRBV7-2 and TRBJ2-7; D gene unclear. The ends were cut back, 1 base at V and 1 base at J, with 11 bases in the middle. The germline V gene encodes CDR1 SGHTA and CDR2 FQGNSA. The CDR3 consists of 15 residues. DNA of the CDR3: TGTGCCAGCAGCTTAGGATCGAGTATTTCCTACGAGCAGTACTTC. Translating it yields CASSLGSSISYEQYF. Variable domain in full (rest from reference TRBV7-2 and TRBJ2-7): GAGVSQSPSNKVTEKGKDVELRCDPISGHTALYWYRQSLGQGLEFLIYFQGNSAPDKSGLPSDRFSAERTGGSVSTLTIQRTQQEDSAVYLCASSLGSSISYEQYFGPGTRLTVT.

J is TRBJ2-7 and V is TRBV7-3, with D perhaps matching TRBD1 (6 bases). This CDR3 contains 15 residues. V lost 4 bases and J lost 0, with 13 bases in between. Germline values: CDR1 SGHTA, CDR2 FQGTGA. The CDR3 DNA reads TGTGCCAGCAGCTGGGCAGGGGCAAGCTCCTACGAGCAGTACTTC. Translation gives CASSWAGASSYEQYF. The entire variable domain, with the rest obtained from reference TRBV7-3 and TRBJ2-7, is as follows: GAGVSQTPSNKVTEKGKYVELRCDPISGHTALYWYRQSLGQGPEFLIYFQGTGAADDSGLPNDRFFAVRPEGSVSTLKIQRTERGDSAVYLCASSWAGASSYEQYFGPGTRLTVT.

The V call is TRBV15, the J call TRBJ2-7; D unclear. V was clipped by 0 bases and J by 7 bases, with 16 bases between them. This CDR3 is 15 amino acids long. Looked up from germline, CDR1 is LNHNV and CDR2 is YYDKDF (reference sequence). CDR3 protein: CATSRELVSLGEQYF. CDR3 sequence (DNA): TGTGCCACCAGCAGAGAACTTGTCAGCCTGGGGGAGCAGTACTTC. Combining the CDR3 with reference TRBV15 and TRBJ2-7 gives the whole variable domain DAMVIQNPRYQVTQFGKPVTLSCSQTLNHNVMYWYQQKSSQAPKLLFHYYDKDFNNEADTPDNFQSRRPNTSFCFLDIRSPGLGDTAMYLCATSRELVSLGEQYFGPGTRLTVT.

The V gene is TRBV5-1, the J gene TRBJ1-2; 9 positions agree with TRBD1. Germline trimming cut 1 base from V and 6 bases from J; bases unmatched to any gene: 4. The CDR3 contains 14 residues. In germline, CDR1 is SGHRS, CDR2 YFSETQ. The CDR3 is CASSLQTGGDGYTF. As DNA, the CDR3 is TGCGCCAGCAGCTTGCAAACAGGGGGCGATGGCTACACCTTC.

This clone was counted only a few times. CDR3 amino acids: CASRVAGGPINEQFF. The CDR3 DNA follows: TGTGCCAGCAGGGTAGCGGGAGGGCCGATCAATGAGCAGTTCTTC. The chain links TRBV2 to TRBJ2-1; 11 nucleotides agree with TRBD2. The V gene end was trimmed by 6 bases and the J gene end by 6 bases; junction bases not matched to a gene: 7. This CDR3 spans 15 amino acids. Germline V gene lookup returns CDR1 SNHLY and CDR2 FYNNEI.

This chain joins TRBV25-1 and TRBJ1-2; D is ambiguous. The CDR3 covers 13 residues. From germline, CDR1 is MGHDK and CDR2 SYGVNS. V was pared by 5 bases and J by 3 bases, with 10 bases between. The CDR3 region is CASSLGFYYGYTF. For the CDR3, the DNA is TGTGCCAGCAGTCTCGGTTTTTACTATGGCTACACCTTC.

The chain carries TRBV9 and TRBJ1-6; D uncertain. CDR3 size: 14 residues. Trimming took off 1 base at V and 4 bases at J, with 6 bases between the two ends. Germline values: CDR1 SGDLS, CDR2 YYNGEE. CDR3 nucleotide sequence: TGTGCCAGCAGCGTACGGAGTTATAATTCACCCCTCCACTTT. Translating gives CASSVRSYNSPLHF.

This clone occurred a few times. V gene TRBV2 combines with J gene TRBJ2-5; D unclear. This CDR3 has 12 amino acids. Trimming took off 6 bases at V and 4 bases at J, with 9 bases between the two ends. Germline lookup yields CDR1 SNHLY and CDR2 FYNNEI. The CDR3 protein is CASSVRLETQYF. CDR3 nucleotides: TGTGCCAGCAGCGTCAGGTTAGAGACCCAGTACTTC.

This clone was detected a few times. This sequence joins TRBV5-3 and TRBJ1-5; D is uncertain. TRBV5-3 is an open reading frame whose function is uncertain. The V end was cut by 0 bases, the J end by 3 bases, with 16 bases between. The CDR3 has 17 amino acids. The CDR3, as DNA: TGTGCCAGAAGCTTGGAGGTAAGGGCGGGCACCAATCAGCCCCAGCATTTT. It encodes CARSLEVRAGTNQPQHF.

J is TRBJ1-6 and V is TRBV25-1; D is unclear. CDR1 and CDR2 from the germline V gene are MGHDK and SYGVNS. The CDR3 loop spans 14 amino acids. With 6 bases removed from V and 5 bases from J, the gap between germline ends came to 11 bases. CDR3 sequence (DNA): TGTGCCAGCAGCCGAGGGTGGGATAATTCACCCCTCCACTTT. It yields the protein CASSRGWDNSPLHF.

The chain has TRBV18 and TRBJ2-7; D might be TRBD1 or TRBD2, each matching 5 bases. V dropped 2 bases and J dropped 6 bases, with 17 bases sitting between them. CDR1 and CDR2 (germline): KGHSH, LQKENI. The CDR3 sequence is 15 residues long. The CDR3 loop reads CASSPARGQGPEQYF. CDR3 bases: TGTGCCAGCTCACCAGCGCGCGGGCAGGGACCCGAGCAGTACTTC.

V gene TRBV4-1 combines with J gene TRBJ2-1; D tentatively fits TRBD1 or TRBD2 (5 bases each). The V end lost 1 base, the J end lost 0 bases, and 10 bases lay between the germline ends. Per germline, CDR1 MGHRA and CDR2 YSYEKL. The CDR3 has 16 amino acids. The chain's CDR3 is CASSQVKGSSYNEQFF. The CDR3 nucleotides are TGCGCCAGCAGCCAAGTAAAGGGGAGCTCCTACAATGAGCAGTTCTTC.

The chain combines TRBV7-2 with TRBJ1-4; D is perhaps TRBD1 (6 bases). CDR1 is SGHTA and CDR2 is FQGNSA in the germline V gene. The CDR3 length is 15 residues. V lost 3 bases to trimming and J lost 7 bases, with 15 bases between them. Here the CDR3 DNA reads TGTGCCAGCAGCTTCCTTAGGGGGGCCGGTGAAAAACTGTTTTTT. It specifies CASSFLRGAGEKLFF.

The chain joins TRBV15 to TRBJ1-4, with D unclear. This CDR3 is 17 amino acids long. Trimming left V 0 bases short and J 5 bases short, with 16 bases between. CDR1 and CDR2 (germline): LNHNV, YYDKDF (reference sequence). This chain's CDR3 is CATSRDLGSATNEKLFF. The CDR3 DNA reads as TGTGCCACCAGCAGAGATTTGGGGTCAGCTACCAATGAAAAACTGTTTTTT.

The chain employs TRBV6-5 and TRBJ2-5, with D possibly TRBD2 on 6 matching bases. Germline assignment: CDR1 MNHEY and CDR2 SVGAGI. V was cut by 0 bases and J by 0 bases, with 8 bases left in between. The CDR3 is 15 amino acids. The CDR3, as DNA: TGTGCCAGCAGTTACTCGCCGGGAGACCAAGAGACCCAGTACTTC. This encodes CASSYSPGDQETQYF.

This clone was seen only a few times. V usage is TRBV27 and J usage is TRBJ1-4; no clear D. The CDR3 is 15 residues long. Germline lookup yields CDR1 MNHEY and CDR2 SMNVEV (reference sequence). Between the trimmed V and J ends, which lost 6 bases and 8 bases, there was a span of 19 bases. The CDR3 sequence: CASSLAGRGGEKLFF. Here the CDR3 DNA reads TGTGCCAGCAGCCTAGCCGGGAGAGGAGGAGAAAAACTGTTTTTT.

In its sample, this clone was seen many times. V and J are TRBV5-1 and TRBJ2-1, with D hard to call. This CDR3 is built from 17 residues. Germline V gene lookup returns CDR1 SGHRS and CDR2 YFSETQ. V lost 0 bases and J lost 0, with 13 bases in between. This chain's CDR3 is CASSLEGRMSSYNEQFF. The CDR3 DNA sequence: TGCGCCAGCAGCTTGGAAGGCAGAATGAGCTCCTACAATGAGCAGTTCTTC.

This clone turned up a few times. This chain links TRBV30 with TRBJ1-2; D perhaps matches TRBD1 (5 bases). V was clipped by 3 bases and J by 4 bases, with 12 bases between them. Per the germline V gene, CDR1 is GTSNPN and CDR2 is SVGIG (reference sequence). The CDR3 spans 13 residues. CDR3 DNA: TGTGCCTGGAGCCGGGTGGGGCCCTATGGCTACACCTTC. Translation gives CAWSRVGPYGYTF.

The J gene is TRBJ1-1, the V gene TRBV18; D may be TRBD1 (6 bases). Per the germline V gene, CDR1 is KGHSH and CDR2 is LQKENI. The CDR3 spans 12 residues. The V end was cut by 8 bases, the J end by 6 bases, with 13 bases between. The CDR3 bases are TGTGCCAGCGGGGGCGGAATCGCTGAAGCTTTCTTT. Translated: CASGGGIAEAFF.